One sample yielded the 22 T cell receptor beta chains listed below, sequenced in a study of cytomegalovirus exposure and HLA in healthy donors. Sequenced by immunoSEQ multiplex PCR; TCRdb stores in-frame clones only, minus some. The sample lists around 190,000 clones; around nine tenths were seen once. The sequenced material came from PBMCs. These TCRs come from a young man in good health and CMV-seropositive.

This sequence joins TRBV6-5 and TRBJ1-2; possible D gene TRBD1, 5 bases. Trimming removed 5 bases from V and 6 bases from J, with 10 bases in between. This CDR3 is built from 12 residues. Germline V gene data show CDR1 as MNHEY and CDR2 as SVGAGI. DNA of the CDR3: TGTGCCAGCAGTCCTGGAGGGGATGGCTACACCTTC. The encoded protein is CASSPGGDGYTF.

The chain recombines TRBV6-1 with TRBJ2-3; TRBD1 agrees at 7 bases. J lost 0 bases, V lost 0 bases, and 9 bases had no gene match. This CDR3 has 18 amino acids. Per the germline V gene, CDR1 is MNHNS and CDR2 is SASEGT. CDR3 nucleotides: TGTGCCAGCAGTGAAGCAAAGGGGGCCTGGCCTAGCACAGATACGCAGTATTTT. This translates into CASSEAKGAWPSTDTQYF.

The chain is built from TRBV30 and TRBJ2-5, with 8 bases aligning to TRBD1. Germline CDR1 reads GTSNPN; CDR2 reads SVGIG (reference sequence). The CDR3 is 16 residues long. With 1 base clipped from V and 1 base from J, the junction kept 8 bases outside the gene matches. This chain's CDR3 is CAWSAGDRGIQETQYF. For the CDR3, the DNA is TGTGCCTGGAGTGCAGGAGACAGGGGTATCCAAGAGACCCAGTACTTC.

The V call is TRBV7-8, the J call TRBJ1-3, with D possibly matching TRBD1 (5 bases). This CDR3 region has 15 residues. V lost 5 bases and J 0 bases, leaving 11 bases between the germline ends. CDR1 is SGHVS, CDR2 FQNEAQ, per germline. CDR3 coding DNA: TGTGCCAGCAGCCCCGGGGGATACTCTGGAAACACCATATATTTT. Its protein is CASSPGGYSGNTIYF.

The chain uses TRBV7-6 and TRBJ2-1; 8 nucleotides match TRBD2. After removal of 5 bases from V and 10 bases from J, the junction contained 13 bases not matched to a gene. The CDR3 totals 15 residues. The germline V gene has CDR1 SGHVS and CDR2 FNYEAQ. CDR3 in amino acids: CASSPPGLGLEEQFF. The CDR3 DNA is TGTGCCAGCAGCCCCCCCGGCCTGGGACTAGAGGAGCAGTTCTTC.

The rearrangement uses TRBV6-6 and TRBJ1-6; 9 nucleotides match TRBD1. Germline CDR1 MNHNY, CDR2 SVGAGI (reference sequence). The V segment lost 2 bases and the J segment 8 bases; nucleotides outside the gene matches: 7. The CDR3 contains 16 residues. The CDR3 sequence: CASSYGGTGTDSPLHF. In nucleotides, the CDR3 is TGTGCCAGCAGTTACGGGGGGACAGGGACTGATTCACCCCTCCACTTT.

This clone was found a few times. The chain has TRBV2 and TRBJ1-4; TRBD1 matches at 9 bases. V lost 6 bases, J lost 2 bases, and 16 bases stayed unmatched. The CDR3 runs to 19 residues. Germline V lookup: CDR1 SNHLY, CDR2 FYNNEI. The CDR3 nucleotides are TGTGCCAGCAGGGAGACCCCCGGGACAGGGTGGGGTACTAATGAAAAACTGTTTTTT. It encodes CASRETPGTGWGTNEKLFF.

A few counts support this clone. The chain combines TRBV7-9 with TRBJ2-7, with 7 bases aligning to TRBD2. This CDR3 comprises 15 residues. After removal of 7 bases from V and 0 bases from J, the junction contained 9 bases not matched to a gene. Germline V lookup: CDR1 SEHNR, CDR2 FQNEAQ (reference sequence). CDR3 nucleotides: TGTGCCAGCACCTTTGGTGGGGGGGTCTCCTACGAGCAGTACTTC. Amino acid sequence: CASTFGGGVSYEQYF.

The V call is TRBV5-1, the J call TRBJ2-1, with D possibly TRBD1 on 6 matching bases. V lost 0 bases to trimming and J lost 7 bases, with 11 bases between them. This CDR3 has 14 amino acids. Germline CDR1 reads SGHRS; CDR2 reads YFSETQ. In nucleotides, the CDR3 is TGCGCCAGCAGCTTGGTCTGGACAGAAAATGAGCAGTTCTTC. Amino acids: CASSLVWTENEQFF.

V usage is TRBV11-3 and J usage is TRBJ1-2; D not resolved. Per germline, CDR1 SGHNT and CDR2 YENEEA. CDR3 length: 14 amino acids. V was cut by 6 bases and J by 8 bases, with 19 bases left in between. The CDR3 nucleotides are TGTGCCAGCAGTCCCGGCCCGGAAACGGGCGGCTACACCTTC. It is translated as CASSPGPETGGYTF.

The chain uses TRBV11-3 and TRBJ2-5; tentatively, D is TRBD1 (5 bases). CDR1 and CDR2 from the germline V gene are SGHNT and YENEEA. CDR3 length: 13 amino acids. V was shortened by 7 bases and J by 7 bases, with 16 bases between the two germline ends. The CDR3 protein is CASTWAGQGTQYF. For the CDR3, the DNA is TGTGCCAGCACTTGGGCAGGCCAGGGGACCCAGTACTTC.

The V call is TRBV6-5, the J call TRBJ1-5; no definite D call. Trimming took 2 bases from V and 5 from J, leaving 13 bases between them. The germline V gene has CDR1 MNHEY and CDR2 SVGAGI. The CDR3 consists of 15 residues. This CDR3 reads CASSYELDLYQPQHF. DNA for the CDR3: TGTGCCAGCAGTTACGAACTCGACCTCTATCAGCCCCAGCATTTT.

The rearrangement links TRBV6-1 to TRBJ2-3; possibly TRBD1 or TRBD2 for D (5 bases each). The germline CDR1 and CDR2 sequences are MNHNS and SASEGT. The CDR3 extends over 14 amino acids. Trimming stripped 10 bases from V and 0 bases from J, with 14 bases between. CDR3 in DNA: TGTGCCACCACCGGGGCCTTTAGCACAGATACGCAGTATTTT. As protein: CATTGAFSTDTQYF.

The CDR3 DNA reads TGTGCCAGCAGTCCCCAGGGTAGGCAGAGTGGCTACACCTTC. Translating gives CASSPQGRQSGYTF. The chain uses TRBV27 and TRBJ1-2, with D possibly TRBD1 on 5 matching bases. The CDR3 extends over 14 amino acids. Trimming cost V 5 bases and J 7 bases, with 17 bases left between them. The germline V gene encodes CDR1 MNHEY and CDR2 SMNVEV (reference sequence).

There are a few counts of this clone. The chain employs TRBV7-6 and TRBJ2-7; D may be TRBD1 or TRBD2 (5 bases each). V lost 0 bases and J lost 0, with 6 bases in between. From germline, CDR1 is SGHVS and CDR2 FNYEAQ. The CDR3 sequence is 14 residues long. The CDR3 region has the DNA TGTGCCAGCAGCTTAGCCGGGACCTCCTACGAGCAGTACTTC. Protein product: CASSLAGTSYEQYF.

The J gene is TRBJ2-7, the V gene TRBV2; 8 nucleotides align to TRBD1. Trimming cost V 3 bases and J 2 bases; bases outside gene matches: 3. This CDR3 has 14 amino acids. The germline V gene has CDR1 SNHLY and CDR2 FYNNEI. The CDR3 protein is CASSEPGGAYEQYF. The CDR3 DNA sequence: TGTGCCAGCAGTGAGCCAGGGGGCGCCTACGAGCAGTACTTC.

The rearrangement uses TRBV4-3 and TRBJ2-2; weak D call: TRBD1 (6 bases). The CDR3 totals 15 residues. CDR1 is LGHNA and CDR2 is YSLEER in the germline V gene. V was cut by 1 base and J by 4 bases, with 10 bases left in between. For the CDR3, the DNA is TGCGCCAGCAGCCAAGCTACAGGGTCCACCGGGGAGCTGTTTTTT. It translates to CASSQATGSTGELFF.

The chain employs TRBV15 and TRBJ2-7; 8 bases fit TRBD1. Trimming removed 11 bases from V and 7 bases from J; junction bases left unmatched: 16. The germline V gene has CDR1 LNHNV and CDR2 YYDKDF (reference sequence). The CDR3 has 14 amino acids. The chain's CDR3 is CAPYSTGVLGEQYF. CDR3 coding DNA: TGTGCCCCGTACTCGACAGGGGTACTTGGGGAGCAGTACTTC. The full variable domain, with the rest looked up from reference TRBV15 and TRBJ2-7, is DAMVIQNPRYQVTQFGKPVTLSCSQTLNHNVMYWYQQKSSQAPKLLFHYYDKDFNNEADTPDNFQSRRPNTSFCFLDIRSPGLGDTAMYLCAPYSTGVLGEQYFGPGTRLTVT.

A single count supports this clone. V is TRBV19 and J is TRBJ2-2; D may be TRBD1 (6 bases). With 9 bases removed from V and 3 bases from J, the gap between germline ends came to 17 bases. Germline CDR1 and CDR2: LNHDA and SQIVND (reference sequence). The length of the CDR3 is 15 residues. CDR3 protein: CASLSDRTYTGELFF. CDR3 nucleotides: TGTGCCAGCCTATCAGACAGGACCTACACCGGGGAGCTGTTTTTT.

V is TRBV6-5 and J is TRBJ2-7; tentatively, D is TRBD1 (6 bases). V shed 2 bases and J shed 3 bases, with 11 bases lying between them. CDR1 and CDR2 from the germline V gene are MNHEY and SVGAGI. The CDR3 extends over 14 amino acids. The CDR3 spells CASSYAPGVYEQYF. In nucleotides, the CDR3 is TGTGCCAGCAGTTACGCCCCAGGGGTCTACGAGCAGTACTTC.

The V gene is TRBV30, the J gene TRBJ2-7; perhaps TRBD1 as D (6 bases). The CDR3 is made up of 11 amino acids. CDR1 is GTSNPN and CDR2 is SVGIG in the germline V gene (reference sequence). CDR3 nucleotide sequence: TGTGCTTACCAGGGGACCCACGAGCAGTACTTC. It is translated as CAYQGTHEQYF.

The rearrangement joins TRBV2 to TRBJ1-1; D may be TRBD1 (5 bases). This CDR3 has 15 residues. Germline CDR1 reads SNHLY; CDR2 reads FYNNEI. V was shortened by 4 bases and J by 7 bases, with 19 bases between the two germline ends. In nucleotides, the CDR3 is TGTGCCAGCAGTGGGGACCGGCCACAGCTAAGTGAAGCTTTCTTT. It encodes CASSGDRPQLSEAFF.